The 22 T cell receptor beta chains below all came from one sample that was sequenced in a study of tumor-infiltrating lymphocytes in primary liver carcinoma listed by TCRdb under 2017. Without any cell sorting, total RNA and DNA were extracted together from roughly 20-30 mg of bulk tissue using the AllPrep DNA/RNA mini kit. The sequencer was an Illumina HiSeq 2500. A constant-region primer and ProtoScript II reverse transcriptase were used to reverse-transcribe TCRbeta-specific cDNA from 500 ng total RNA. Three nested multiplex PCR rounds, following a slightly modified ARM-PCR procedure, were used to build the TCRbeta libraries. The first two PCR rounds used multiplex TRBV1-TRBV30 forward primers with a Cbeta reverse primer, each for 10 to 11 cycles. TCRdb reprocessing: public reads trimmed at Q25 with fastp, clones called with MiXCR, in-frame beta chains kept. Each CDR3 protein appears once, grouped with its most common genes and DNA. This sample is represented by about 41,000 distinct CDR3 sequences; around 70% of them were singletons. About 18% of the sample rests with the top ten.

Input material: liver tumor tissue from sampling region 2. What this sample's cell subset or site label stands for: tumor region T2, inferior pole. The origin of the receptors is a man in his forties with primary liver carcinoma and hepatitis B virus infection.

This clonotype turned up a few times. Without the conserved terminal phenylalanine or tryptophan, this CDR3 likely stems from a read error. V and J are TRBV5-1 and TRBJ2-5, with 9 bases identical to TRBD2. The V gene's germline CDR1 is SGHRS and CDR2 YFSETQ. The V and J ends lost 5 bases and 2 bases, in that order; junction bases with no gene match: 4. The CDR3 is 14 amino acids. CDR3 amino acids: CASRSGRPQETQYS. The CDR3 coding sequence is TGCGCCAGCAGGAGCGGGAGGCCTCAAGAGACCCAGTACTCC.

Note on this clonotype: A read error may explain this, as a much larger clone is one base away. This chain joins TRBV11-2 and TRBJ2-7; D remains ambiguous. There are 14 residues in the CDR3. Germline V gene sequence: CDR1 SGHAT, CDR2 FQNNGV. The CDR3 sequence is CVSSLDFKLYEQYF. Here the CDR3 DNA reads TGTGTCAGCAGCTTAGATTTCAAGTTATACGAGCAGTACTTC.

This clonotype showed up just a few times. This may come from a read error, since a much larger clone is one base off. The chain has TRBV2 and TRBJ1-1; the match to TRBD1 covers 7 bases. CDR3 size: 13 residues. From germline, CDR1 is SNHLY and CDR2 FYNNEI. Trimming cost V 10 bases and J 3 bases; bases outside gene matches: 8. The CDR3 region is CANNPGTDTEAFF. In nucleotides, the CDR3 is TGTGCCAACAATCCCGGGACAGACACTGAAGCTTTCTTT.

This clonotype showed up just a few times. At one end the junction does not follow the germline gene, possibly because of a read error. The chain recombines TRBV5-6 with TRBJ2-7; 11 nucleotides line up with TRBD2. CDR1 SGHDT and CDR2 YYEEEE come from the germline V gene. There are 15 residues in the CDR3. CDR3 amino acids: CASSSRGLAVYGQYF. In DNA, the CDR3 is TGTGCCAGCAGCTCTAGGGGACTAGCGGTATACGGGCAGTACTTC.

A word on this clonotype: One end of the junction varies from germline; a read error may be responsible. V is TRBV12-3 or TRBV12-4 and J is TRBJ1-1; 9 bases match TRBD1. The CDR3 sequence is 14 residues long. CDR3 in amino acids: CASSPGQGSTEVFF. The DNA for the CDR3 is TGTGCCAGCAGTCCAGGACAGGGGAGCACTGAAGTTTTCTTT.

Comments on this clonotype: One junction end does not reproduce the germline sequence, and a read error may be involved. V is TRBV12-3 or TRBV12-4 and J is TRBJ1-1; D gene ambiguous. The CDR3 consists of 14 residues. This chain's CDR3 is CANSLRLMNTEAFF. DNA of the CDR3: TGTGCCAACAGTTTGAGGCTGATGAACACTGAAGCTTTCTTT.

The count of this clonotype is one. The rearrangement uses TRBV7-2 and TRBJ2-7; tentative D call: TRBD2 (6 bases). In germline, CDR1 is SGHTA, CDR2 FQGNSA. The CDR3 contains 13 residues. V was pared by 5 bases and J by 5 bases, with 13 bases between. The CDR3: CASSAGCRNEQYF. In nucleotides, the CDR3 is TGTGCCAGCAGCGCGGGGTGTAGGAACGAGCAGTACTTC. Combining the CDR3 with reference TRBV7-2 and TRBJ2-7 gives the whole variable domain GAGVSQSPSNKVTEKGKDVELRCDPISGHTALYWYRQSLGQGLEFLIYFQGNSAPDKSGLPSDRFSAERTGGSVSTLTIQRTQQEDSAVYLCASSAGCRNEQYFGPGTRLTVT.

For this clonotype: The junction departs from germline at one end; a sequencing error may be responsible. The chain is built from TRBV24-1 and TRBJ2-5; 10 nucleotides line up with TRBD2. The CDR3 spans 13 residues. CDR1 is KGHDR, CDR2 SFDVKD, per germline. The CDR3 nucleotides are TGTGGCACCGGACTAGCGGCCCAGGAGACCCAGTACTTC. It is translated as CGTGLAAQETQYF.

The chain has TRBV4-2 and TRBJ2-1; 8 bases line up with TRBD1. V gave up 10 bases and J gave up 5 bases; unmatched junction bases: 16. The V gene's germline CDR1 is LGHNA and CDR2 YNFKEQ. The length of the CDR3 is 16 residues. CDR3 protein: CANSHAGGQVNNEQFF. DNA for the CDR3: TGTGCCAATAGCCACGCCGGGGGACAGGTGAACAATGAGCAGTTCTTC.

About this clonotype: This may stem from a read error, because a much larger clone lies one nucleotide away. This chain joins TRBV20-1 and TRBJ2-7; TRBD2 agrees at 7 bases. The CDR3 runs 13 residues. Germline CDR1 is DFQATT and CDR2 is SNEGSKA (reference sequence). Here the CDR3 reads CSAGDPGRDEQYF. In DNA form, the CDR3 reads TGCAGTGCTGGAGATCCGGGGAGGGACGAGCAGTACTTC.

To note about this clonotype: Since the CDR3 does not end with the conserved phenylalanine or tryptophan, this likely comes from a read error. V is TRBV5-1 and J is TRBJ1-1; D is possibly TRBD1 (5 bases). The CDR3 is 15 residues long. Between the trimmed V and J ends, which lost 2 bases and 4 bases, there was a span of 15 bases. Germline lookup yields CDR1 SGHRS and CDR2 YFSETQ. The CDR3 is CASSFMRGMSTEAFL. In nucleotides, the CDR3 is TGCGCCAGCAGCTTCATGAGGGGTATGAGCACTGAAGCTTTCTTA.

In this sample, this clonotype turned up many times. The chain carries TRBV28 and TRBJ2-4, with a weak D call TRBD2 (6 bases). Per the germline V gene, CDR1 is MDHEN and CDR2 is SYDVKM. Trimming took off 5 bases at V and 0 bases at J, with 17 bases between the two ends. CDR3 length equals 17 residues. CDR3 protein: CASSPSLSGLAKNIQYF. Here the CDR3 DNA reads TGTGCCAGCAGTCCGTCCCTTAGCGGTCTAGCCAAAAACATTCAGTACTTC.

By sample share, this clonotype is medium-sized. The chain links TRBV4-2 to TRBJ2-7, with D perhaps matching TRBD1 or TRBD2 (5 bases each). The CDR3 has 15 residues. Trimming removed 4 bases at V and 7 bases at J, with 20 bases between. Per germline, CDR1 LGHNA and CDR2 YNFKEQ. The CDR3 sequence: CASSRTPGVEGEQYF. The CDR3 DNA reads TGTGCCAGCAGCCGAACTCCTGGGGTTGAGGGGGAGCAGTACTTC.

To note about this clonotype: Without the conserved terminal phenylalanine or tryptophan, this CDR3 likely stems from a read error. The chain joins TRBV6-2 or TRBV6-3 to TRBJ2-5; D is unresolved. Germline V gene data show CDR1 as MNHEY and CDR2 as SVGEGT. The CDR3 runs to 16 residues. CDR3 sequence (DNA): TGTGCCAGCAGTTACGATGCGGAAGAAGACCAAGAGGCCCAGTACATC. Its protein product is CASSYDAEEDQEAQYI.

V and J are TRBV12-3 or TRBV12-4 and TRBJ2-7; D remains ambiguous. The CDR3 totals 12 residues. CDR3 DNA sequence: TGTGTCAACAGCCCCGACAACGGCGAGCAGTACTTC. Its protein product is CVNSPDNGEQYF.

A note on this clonotype: It is likely a read error, because the conserved phenylalanine at the end of the CDR3 is missing. This chain joins TRBV5-1 and TRBJ1-2; 7 bases map to TRBD1. CDR1 and CDR2 from the germline V gene are SGHRS and YFSETQ. This CDR3 is 19 amino acids long. The CDR3, as DNA: TGCGCCAGCAGCAGCCCCTCGACAGGGACGGGGGAAGGGAACTACGGCTACACCTCC. Residues: CASSSPSTGTGEGNYGYTS.

This rearrangement joins TRBV11-2 to TRBJ1-2; D uncertain. The germline gives CDR1 SGHAT, CDR2 FQNNGV. Trimming stripped 7 bases from V and 13 bases from J, with 22 bases between. The CDR3 extends over 13 amino acids. CDR3 loop: CASNSNPEESCTF. Here the CDR3 DNA reads TGTGCCAGCAACTCTAACCCAGAGGAAAGCTGCACCTTC. The entire variable domain, with the rest obtained from reference TRBV11-2 and TRBJ1-2, is as follows: EAGVAQSPRYKIIEKRQSVAFWCNPISGHATLYWYQQILGQGPKLLIQFQNNGVVDDSQLPKDRFSAERLKGVDSTLKIQPAKLEDSAVYLCASNSNPEESCTFGSGTRLTVV.

Comments on this clonotype: No conserved phenylalanine or tryptophan is present at the end of the CDR3, so a read error is the likely explanation. The V and J genes are TRBV19 and TRBJ2-1, with 8 bases aligning to TRBD1. CDR3 size: 16 residues. Germline loops: CDR1 LNHDA, CDR2 SQIVND (reference sequence). The junction had 10 bases not matched to a gene; V was cut back by 5 bases and J by 4 bases. CDR3 loop: CASSGSRQGRYNEQFL. In DNA form, the CDR3 reads TGTGCCAGTAGTGGCTCGCGACAGGGGAGATACAATGAGCAGTTCCTC.

Comments on this clonotype: At one boundary the junction diverges from the germline segment, which might be a read error. The V and J genes are TRBV11-1 and TRBJ2-3; the D call may be TRBD1 or TRBD2 (5 bases each). The CDR3 is 19 residues long. Germline lookup yields CDR1 SGHAT and CDR2 FQDESV (reference sequence). CDR3 loop: CASSSGGSSVGARTYTQYF. The CDR3 DNA reads as TGTGCCAGCAGCTCTGGGGGAAGCTCCGTTGGAGCACGCACATATACGCAGTATTTT.

This clonotype was observed a single time. It is likely a read error, because the conserved phenylalanine at the end of the CDR3 is missing. The V call is TRBV5-1, the J call TRBJ2-3; possibly TRBD1 for D (6 bases). The CDR3 length is 14 residues. Germline values: CDR1 SGHRS, CDR2 YFSETQ. As DNA, the CDR3 is TGCGCCAGCGGCTTGGGACATAACGCAGATACGCAGTATTCT. Its translation: CASGLGHNADTQYS.

Worth noting for this clonotype: A clone one base away is much larger, so this may be a read error. The chain is built from TRBV14 and TRBJ2-1, with 12 bases that match TRBD2. Germline V lookup: CDR1 SGHDN, CDR2 FVKESK. CDR3 length: 13 residues. The CDR3 region has the DNA TGTGCCAGCAGCCATCTAGCGGGAGGGGAGCAGCTCTTC. Its protein is CASSHLAGGEQLF.

About this clonotype itself: As the CDR3 is not closed by the conserved phenylalanine or tryptophan, this likely results from a read error. This chain joins TRBV29-1 and TRBJ2-2; D is unclear. The CDR3 has 14 residues. Germline CDR1 reads SQVTM; CDR2 reads ANQGSEA. The CDR3 loop reads CSVDTLGNTVELFL. The CDR3 coding sequence is TGCAGCGTTGATACGCTGGGGAACACCGTGGAGCTGTTTTTA.